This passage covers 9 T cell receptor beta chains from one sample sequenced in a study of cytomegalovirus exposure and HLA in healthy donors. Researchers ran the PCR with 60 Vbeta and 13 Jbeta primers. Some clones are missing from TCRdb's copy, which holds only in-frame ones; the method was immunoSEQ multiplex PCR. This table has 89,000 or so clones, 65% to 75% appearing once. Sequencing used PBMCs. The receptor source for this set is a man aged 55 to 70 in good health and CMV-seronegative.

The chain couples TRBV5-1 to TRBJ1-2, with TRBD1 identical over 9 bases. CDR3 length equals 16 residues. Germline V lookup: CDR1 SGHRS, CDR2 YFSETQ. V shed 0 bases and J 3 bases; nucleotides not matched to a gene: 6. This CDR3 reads CASSLDWTGAYYGYTF. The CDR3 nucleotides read TGCGCCAGCAGCTTGGATTGGACAGGGGCTTACTATGGCTACACCTTC.

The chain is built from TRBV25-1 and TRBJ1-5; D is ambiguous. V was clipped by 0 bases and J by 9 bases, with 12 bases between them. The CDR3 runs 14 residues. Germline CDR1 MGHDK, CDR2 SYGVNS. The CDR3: CASSEYNRLRPQHF. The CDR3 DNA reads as TGTGCCAGCAGTGAATATAACCGTCTTAGGCCCCAGCATTTT.

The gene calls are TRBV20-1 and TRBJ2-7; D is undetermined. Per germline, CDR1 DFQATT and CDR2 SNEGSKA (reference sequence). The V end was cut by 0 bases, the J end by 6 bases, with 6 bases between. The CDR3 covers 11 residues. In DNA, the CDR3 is TGCAGTGCTAGAGATCTGAGCGAGCAGTACTTC. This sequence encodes CSARDLSEQYF.

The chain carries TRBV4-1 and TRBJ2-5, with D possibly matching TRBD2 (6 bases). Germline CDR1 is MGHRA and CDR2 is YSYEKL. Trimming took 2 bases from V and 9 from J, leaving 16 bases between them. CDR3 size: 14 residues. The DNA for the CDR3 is TGCGCCAGCAGCCAAATCGCTGGGCCGGGGGCCCAGTACTTC. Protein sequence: CASSQIAGPGAQYF.

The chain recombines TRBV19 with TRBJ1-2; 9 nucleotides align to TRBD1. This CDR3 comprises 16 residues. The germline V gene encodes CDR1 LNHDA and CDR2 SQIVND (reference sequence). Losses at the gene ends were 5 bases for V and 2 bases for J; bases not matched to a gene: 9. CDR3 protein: CASSSLRDRGNYGYTF. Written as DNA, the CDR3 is TGTGCCAGTAGTTCCCTTCGAGACAGGGGGAACTATGGCTACACCTTC.

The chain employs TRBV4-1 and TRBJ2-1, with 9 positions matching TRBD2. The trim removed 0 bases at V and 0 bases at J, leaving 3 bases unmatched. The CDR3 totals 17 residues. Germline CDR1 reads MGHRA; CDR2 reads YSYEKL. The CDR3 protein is CASSQDGSGSSYNEQFF. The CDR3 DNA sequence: TGCGCCAGCAGCCAAGATGGTAGCGGGAGCTCCTACAATGAGCAGTTCTTC.

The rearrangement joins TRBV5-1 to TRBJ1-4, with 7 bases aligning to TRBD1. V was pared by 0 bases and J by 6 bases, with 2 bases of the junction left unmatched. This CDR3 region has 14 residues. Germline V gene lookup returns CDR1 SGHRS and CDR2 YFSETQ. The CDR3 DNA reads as TGCGCCAGCAGCTTGGCAGGGGGAGATGAAAAACTGTTTTTT. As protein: CASSLAGGDEKLFF.

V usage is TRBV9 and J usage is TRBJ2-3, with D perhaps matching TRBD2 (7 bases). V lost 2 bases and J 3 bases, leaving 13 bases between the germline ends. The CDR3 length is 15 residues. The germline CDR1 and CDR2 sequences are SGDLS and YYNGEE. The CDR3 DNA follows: TGTGCCAGCAGCGTTCCGGGGGGCGGGACAGATACGCAGTATTTT. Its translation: CASSVPGGGTDTQYF.

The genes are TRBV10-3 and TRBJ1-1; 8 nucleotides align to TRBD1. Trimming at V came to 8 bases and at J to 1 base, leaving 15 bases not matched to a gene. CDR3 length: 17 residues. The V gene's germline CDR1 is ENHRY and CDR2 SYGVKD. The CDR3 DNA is TGTGCCATCTCGGAGGGGGCCAGGGGGCGTCAGAACACTGAAGCTTTCTTT. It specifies CAISEGARGRQNTEAFF.